These 28 T cell receptor beta chains came from one sample sequenced in a study of tissue T cells after allogeneic stem cell transplantation. Generated by immunoSEQ multiplex PCR, the TCRdb table keeps only in-frame clones and is missing some. The top ten hold over 3% of the sample, which has 25,000 to 35,000 clones, about 85% seen once. The source material was blood, sampled before transplantation. These receptor sequences come from a woman aged 18-49 years who later had graft-versus-host disease after an allogeneic stem cell transplant.

The chain is built from TRBV7-2 and TRBJ1-1; a possible D gene is TRBD1 (6 bases). The germline V gene encodes CDR1 SGHTA and CDR2 FQGNSA. This CDR3 has 14 amino acids. V was trimmed by 4 bases and J by 4 bases, leaving 13 bases between them. CDR3 sequence: CASSYGGGRTEAFF. The CDR3 DNA sequence: TGTGCCAGCAGCTATGGAGGGGGACGCACTGAAGCTTTCTTT.

J is TRBJ1-1 and V is TRBV27; D unclear. Trimming removed 5 bases from V and 0 bases from J, with 13 bases in between. Germline CDR1 MNHEY, CDR2 SMNVEV (reference sequence). The CDR3 has 15 amino acids. Here the CDR3 DNA reads TGTGCCAGCAGTGTACCCAGGAGTATGAACACTGAAGCTTTCTTT. It yields the protein CASSVPRSMNTEAFF.

Notes on this clone: A much larger clone differs from this one at a single base, so this may be a read error. The chain links TRBV11-2 to TRBJ1-1; D unclear. The V and J ends lost 2 bases and 1 base respectively, with 5 bases between them. The germline V gene encodes CDR1 SGHAT and CDR2 FQNNGV. This CDR3 is 13 amino acids long. CDR3: CASSLRGNTEAFF. The DNA for the CDR3 is TGTGCCAGCAGCTTAAGAGGGAACACTGAAGCTTTCTTT.

This clone was detected only a few times. The chain uses TRBV27 and TRBJ1-6; D is ambiguous. The germline V and J ends were trimmed by 5 bases and 6 bases, with 11 bases remaining between them. Germline V gives CDR1 MNHEY, CDR2 SMNVEV (reference sequence). The CDR3 loop spans 14 amino acids. Here the CDR3 reads CASSILPFNSPLHF. CDR3 DNA sequence: TGTGCCAGCAGTATCCTCCCGTTTAATTCACCCCTCCACTTT.

This clone was observed once. The chain links TRBV6-6 to TRBJ2-2; 7 positions match TRBD2. V lost 9 bases, J lost 4 bases, and 14 bases stayed unmatched. The CDR3 is 16 residues long. Germline CDR1 and CDR2: MNHNY and SVGAGI (reference sequence). CDR3 loop: CASRRDAGVGTGELFF. CDR3 DNA: TGTGCCAGTAGGAGGGATGCGGGGGTGGGCACCGGGGAGCTGTTTTTT.

The genes are TRBV10-3 and TRBJ2-3; D is ambiguous. The CDR3 extends over 15 amino acids. Per germline, CDR1 ENHRY and CDR2 SYGVKD. With 0 bases removed from V and 2 bases from J, the gap between germline ends came to 9 bases. DNA for the CDR3: TGTGCCATCAGTGAGTCGACGGCCGCCACAGATACGCAGTATTTT. This sequence encodes CAISESTAATDTQYF.

The chain links TRBV11-2 to TRBJ2-7; 8 positions match TRBD1. Per the germline V gene, CDR1 is SGHAT and CDR2 is FQNNGV. The CDR3 sequence is 19 residues long. Germline trimming cut 5 bases from V and 3 bases from J; bases unmatched to any gene: 21. As DNA, the CDR3 is TGTGCCAGCAGCCAGGGGGCCGGGACACAACTAAGGGGCTTCTACGAGCAGTACTTC. This sequence encodes CASSQGAGTQLRGFYEQYF.

This clone was observed once. This chain links TRBV27 with TRBJ2-2; TRBD2 matches 11 bases. The junction had 9 bases not matched to a gene; V was cut back by 1 base and J by 5 bases. The CDR3 is 18 residues long. Germline values: CDR1 MNHEY, CDR2 SMNVEV (reference sequence). CDR3 nucleotide sequence: TGTGCCAGCAGTTTATTTGCTAGCGGGGGGCAGTGGACCGGGGAGCTGTTTTTT. Protein: CASSLFASGGQWTGELFF.

The rearrangement uses TRBV18 and TRBJ1-2; 11 nucleotides match TRBD1. Unmatched junction bases numbered 14, after V lost 2 bases and J lost 3 bases. The germline V gene encodes CDR1 KGHSH and CDR2 LQKENI. CDR3 length: 19 residues. DNA for the CDR3: TGTGCCAGCTCACCATTTTTAGGGACAGGGGGTATAGTGGACTATGGCTACACCTTC. Protein product: CASSPFLGTGGIVDYGYTF.

This clone appeared a single time. V gene TRBV11-3 combines with J gene TRBJ2-2; TRBD1 is a possible D gene (6 bases). V was shortened by 5 bases and J by 4 bases, with 11 bases between the two germline ends. Germline V gene sequence: CDR1 SGHNT, CDR2 YENEEA. The CDR3 has 14 amino acids. Here the CDR3 reads CASSPQGFTGELFF. In DNA, the CDR3 is TGTGCCAGCAGCCCCCAGGGGTTCACCGGGGAGCTGTTTTTT.

The rearrangement links TRBV5-1 to TRBJ2-1; D uncertain. Looked up from germline, CDR1 is SGHRS and CDR2 is YFSETQ. Trimming stripped 0 bases from V and 0 bases from J, with 7 bases between. CDR3 size: 15 residues. The CDR3 spells CASSLAPPSYNEQFF. The CDR3 nucleotides are TGCGCCAGCAGCTTGGCGCCCCCCTCCTACAATGAGCAGTTCTTC.

The V call is TRBV5-1, the J call TRBJ1-4; 7 nucleotides align to TRBD1. The CDR3 has 15 amino acids. Germline CDR1 is SGHRS and CDR2 is YFSETQ. V lost 4 bases, J lost 7 bases, and 10 bases stayed unmatched. CDR3 sequence: CASSTRQGVGEKLFF. The CDR3 nucleotides are TGCGCCAGCAGCACCAGACAGGGCGTTGGTGAAAAACTGTTTTTT.

The rearrangement joins TRBV28 to TRBJ2-7; TRBD1 aligns across 7 bases. The length of the CDR3 is 14 residues. The ends lost 5 bases at V and 0 bases at J; junction bases unmatched: 4. Germline V gives CDR1 MDHEN, CDR2 SYDVKM. The CDR3 sequence: CASSHRDSSYEQYF. The CDR3 DNA sequence: TGTGCCAGCAGTCACCGGGACAGCTCCTACGAGCAGTACTTC.

The CDR3 coding sequence is TGTGCCAGCAGCTTAGATCGGGCTAGCGGGGGGTGGAATGAGCAGTTCTTC. Translating it yields CASSLDRASGGWNEQFF. J is TRBJ2-1 and V is TRBV11-3; 11 nucleotides align to TRBD2. The trim removed 0 bases at V and 7 bases at J, leaving 8 bases unmatched. Germline CDR1 reads SGHNT; CDR2 reads YENEEA. The CDR3 totals 17 residues. Drawing the rest from reference TRBV11-3 and TRBJ2-1, the complete variable domain is EAGVVQSPRYKIIEKKQPVAFWCNPISGHNTLYWYLQNLGQGPELLIRYENEEAVDDSQLPKDRFSAERLKGVDSTLKIQPAELGDSAVYLCASSLDRASGGWNEQFFGPGTRLTVL.

V and J are TRBV5-1 and TRBJ2-1; 10 nucleotides align to TRBD2. V trimming: 5 bases; J trimming: 6 bases; junction bases outside the gene matches: 11. Germline CDR1 and CDR2: SGHRS and YFSETQ. CDR3 length: 16 amino acids. CDR3: CASSFFGLAVGNEQFF. The CDR3 nucleotides are TGCGCCAGCAGTTTCTTTGGACTAGCGGTAGGCAATGAGCAGTTCTTC.

This clone has more than one count but fewer than ten. The chain has TRBV7-8 and TRBJ1-2; D unresolved. The CDR3 has 15 amino acids. Germline CDR1 and CDR2: SGHVS and FQNEAQ. Trimming took 0 bases from V and 4 from J, leaving 12 bases between them. The CDR3 nucleotides are TGTGCCAGCAGCTTAGCGATTCCATCGGGCTATGGCTACACCTTC. Amino acids: CASSLAIPSGYGYTF. Full variable domain (outside the CDR3, taken from reference TRBV7-8 and TRBJ1-2): GAGVSQSPRYKVAKRGQDVALRCDPISGHVSLFWYQQALGQGPEFLTYFQNEAQLDKSGLPSDRFFAERPEGSVSTLKIQRTQQEDSAVYLCASSLAIPSGYGYTFGSGTRLTVV.

This sequence joins TRBV27 and TRBJ2-7, with D possibly being TRBD1 (6 bases). Germline V gives CDR1 MNHEY, CDR2 SMNVEV (reference sequence). Between the trimmed V and J ends, which lost 5 bases and 10 bases, there was a span of 12 bases. The CDR3 is 11 amino acids. CDR3 region: CASSGQFGQYF. CDR3 bases: TGTGCCAGCAGTGGACAGTTCGGACAGTACTTC.

V usage is TRBV10-1 and J usage is TRBJ1-6; D remains ambiguous. Germline CDR1 reads WNHNN; CDR2 reads SYGVQD (reference sequence). Trimming took 3 bases from V and 9 from J, leaving 9 bases between them. The CDR3 spans 13 residues. CDR3 region: CASSEVKGSPLHF. CDR3 bases: TGCGCCAGCAGTGAAGTGAAAGGTTCACCCCTCCACTTT.

The chain is built from TRBV10-2 and TRBJ2-7, with D possibly matching TRBD2 (5 bases). Germline V gene lookup returns CDR1 WSHSY and CDR2 SAAADI. V lost 0 bases and J 6 bases, leaving 9 bases between the germline ends. The CDR3 is 13 residues long. The CDR3 nucleotides read TGCGCCAGCAGTGAGTCGAGCGGAACCGAGCAGTACTTC. It encodes CASSESSGTEQYF.

The gene calls are TRBV28 and TRBJ2-3, with 8 nucleotides matching TRBD1. The CDR3 consists of 14 residues. Germline CDR1 is MDHEN and CDR2 is SYDVKM. J lost 5 bases, V lost 4 bases, and 5 bases had no gene match. Written as DNA, the CDR3 is TGTGCCAGCAGTTCCGGGACAGGAGTAGATACGCAGTATTTT. This codes for CASSSGTGVDTQYF.

V gene TRBV10-1 combines with J gene TRBJ2-7; tentatively, D is TRBD2 (6 bases). This CDR3 spans 15 amino acids. V dropped 0 bases and J dropped 5 bases, with 14 bases sitting between them. Germline assignment: CDR1 WNHNN and CDR2 SYGVQD (reference sequence). The chain's CDR3 is CASSESRGFGHEQYF. CDR3 DNA sequence: TGCGCCAGCAGTGAGTCCCGGGGGTTCGGCCACGAGCAGTACTTC.

There are a few counts of this clone. The chain joins TRBV6-4 to TRBJ2-2; no reliable D call. The germline CDR1 and CDR2 sequences are MRHNA and SNTAGT. This CDR3 region has 13 residues. V lost 0 bases and J lost 5, with 4 bases in between. CDR3 sequence (DNA): TGTGCCAGCAGTGACTCGGCTACCGGGGAGCTGTTTTTT. Translation gives CASSDSATGELFF.

The CDR3 coding sequence is TGTGCCAGCAGTTTTTTGGATACGGCGGGAACAGATACGCAGTATTTT. Translating it yields CASSFLDTAGTDTQYF. The chain recombines TRBV27 with TRBJ2-3, with a possible D match to TRBD2 (6 bases). Germline V CDR1 and CDR2: MNHEY, SMNVEV (reference sequence). The CDR3 runs to 16 residues. V was pared by 3 bases and J by 3 bases, with 16 bases between.

The rearrangement uses TRBV11-2 and TRBJ1-4; D remains ambiguous. V lost 2 bases and J lost 5, with 9 bases in between. The length of the CDR3 is 14 residues. Germline V lookup: CDR1 SGHAT, CDR2 FQNNGV. CDR3 protein: CASSLNGGNEKLFF. DNA for the CDR3: TGTGCCAGCAGCTTAAATGGCGGAAATGAAAAACTGTTTTTT.

The rearrangement joins TRBV10-1 to TRBJ2-2; D assignment may be TRBD1 or TRBD2 (5 bases each). V lost 3 bases to trimming and J lost 0 bases, with 8 bases between them. The CDR3 consists of 15 residues. Looked up from germline, CDR1 is WNHNN and CDR2 is SYGVQD (reference sequence). CDR3 amino acids: CASSDMGPNTGELFF. DNA of the CDR3: TGCGCCAGCAGTGATATGGGACCGAACACCGGGGAGCTGTTTTTT.

This chain joins TRBV30 and TRBJ2-1; TRBD2 is a possible D gene (6 bases). The V end was cut by 4 bases, the J end by 10 bases, with 11 bases between. Germline V gene data show CDR1 as GTSNPN and CDR2 as SVGIG (reference sequence). The CDR3 sequence is 11 residues long. Here the CDR3 reads CAWIQEGEQFF. CDR3 coding DNA: TGTGCCTGGATTCAGGAGGGGGAGCAGTTCTTC.

This chain uses TRBV20-1 with TRBJ1-1; D unresolved. The CDR3 spans 11 residues. V was shortened by 3 bases and J by 5 bases, with 7 bases between the two germline ends. Germline V gene data show CDR1 as DFQATT and CDR2 as SNEGSKA (reference sequence). CDR3 in DNA: TGCAGTGCTAGCCCCGATACTGAAGCTTTCTTT. Protein sequence: CSASPDTEAFF.

The chain uses TRBV19 and TRBJ2-1, with 10 positions matching TRBD2. J gave up 9 bases and V 2 bases, and 7 bases lay outside the gene matches. CDR1 and CDR2 from the germline V gene are LNHDA and SQIVND (reference sequence). The CDR3 covers 15 residues. The CDR3: CASSIIAGGGGEQFF. CDR3 in DNA: TGTGCCAGTAGTATAATAGCGGGAGGAGGAGGTGAGCAGTTCTTC. Full variable domain (missing parts from reference TRBV19 and TRBJ2-1): DGGITQSPKYLFRKEGQNVTLSCEQNLNHDAMYWYRQDPGQGLRLIYYSQIVNDFQKGDIAEGYSVSREKKESFPLTVTSAQKNPTAFYLCASSIIAGGGGEQFFGPGTRLTVL.